This T cell receptor (beta chain) stems from a study of OX40 agonist ivuxolimab in advanced cancers. The assay was immunoSEQ multiplex PCR, and TCRdb's table has in-frame clones only and misses some. The sample holds about 58,000 clones, roughly 83% seen once. V dropped 4 bases and J dropped 14 bases, with 15 bases sitting between them. Germline assignment: CDR1 MDHEN and CDR2 SYDVKM. The CDR3 has 13 residues. This clone was recorded a few times. The rearrangement joins TRBV28 to TRBJ1-6; possible D gene TRBD1, 5 bases. The sequenced sample was CD4+ or CD8+ T cells sorted from blood, obtained in a trial of the OX40 agonist ivuxolimab. The sequence was collected from an adult with an advanced solid tumor such as melanoma, head and neck, liver or kidney cancer. The DNA of the CDR3 is TGTGCCAGCAGTTCAGGGCCCTCTAGAACCCTCCACTTT. This codes for CASSSGPSRTLHF. The full variable domain, its missing parts supplied by reference TRBV28 and TRBJ1-6, is DVKVTQSSRYLVKRTGEKVFLECVQDMDHENMFWYRQDPGLGLRLIYFSYDVKMKEKGDIPEGYSVSREKKERFSLILESASTNQTSMYLCASSSGPSRTLHFGNGTRLTVT.